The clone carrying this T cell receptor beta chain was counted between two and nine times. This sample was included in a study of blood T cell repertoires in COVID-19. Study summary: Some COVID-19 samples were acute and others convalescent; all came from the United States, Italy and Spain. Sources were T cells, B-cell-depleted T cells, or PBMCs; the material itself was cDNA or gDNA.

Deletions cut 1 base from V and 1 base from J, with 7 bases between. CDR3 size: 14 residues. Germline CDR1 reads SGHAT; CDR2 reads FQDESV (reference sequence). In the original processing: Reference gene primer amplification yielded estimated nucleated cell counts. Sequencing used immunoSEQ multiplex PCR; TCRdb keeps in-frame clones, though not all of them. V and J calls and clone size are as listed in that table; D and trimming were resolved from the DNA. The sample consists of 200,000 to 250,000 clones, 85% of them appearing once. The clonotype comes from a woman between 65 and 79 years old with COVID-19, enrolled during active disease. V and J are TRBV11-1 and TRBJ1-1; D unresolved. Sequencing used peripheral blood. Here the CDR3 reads CASSLEFGNTEAFF. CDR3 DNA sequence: TGTGCCAGCAGCTTAGAGTTCGGGAACACTGAAGCTTTCTTT. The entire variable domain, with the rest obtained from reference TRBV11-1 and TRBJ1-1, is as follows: EAEVAQSPRYKITEKSQAVAFWCDPISGHATLYWYRQILGQGPELLVQFQDESVVDDSQLPKDRFSAERLKGVDSTLKIQPAELGDSAMYLCASSLEFGNTEAFFGQGTRLTVV.